The rows below give T cell receptor beta chains drawn from one sample of a study of blood T cell repertoires in COVID-19. This table comes from immunoSEQ multiplex PCR, and its TCRdb copy is limited to in-frame clones, with some not included. The table records about 59,000 clones, 65% to 90% of them present only once. The sample comprised peripheral blood. All receptors come from a human donor in a cohort sampled during active COVID-19. Each CDR3 is given with its conserved first and last residue. The order of the fields is J gene, D gene, CDR3 length, V gene, clone size, CDR3 DNA, CDR3 protein. The D gene is left open where the match is weak. Not every row has a clone size; where given, it reads once, few, many or a size class.

J gene: TRBJ2-7
D gene: .
CDR3 length: 13
V gene: TRBV19
clone size: .
CDR3 DNA: TGTGCCAGTAGTATAACAGGGACCTACGAGCAGTACTTC
CDR3 protein: CASSITGTYEQYF

J gene: TRBJ2-7
D gene: TRBD1
CDR3 length: 16
V gene: TRBV5-3
clone size: .
CDR3 DNA: TGTGCCAGAAGCTTGTGGGGACACAGGGGTGCCTACGAGCAGTACTTC
CDR3 protein: CARSLWGHRGAYEQYF

J gene: TRBJ2-3
D gene: TRBD1
CDR3 length: 14
V gene: TRBV10-3
clone size: .
CDR3 DNA: TGTGCCATCAGTTCACTGACAGGGGCTGATACGCAGTATTTT
CDR3 protein: CAISSLTGADTQYF

J gene: TRBJ2-1
D gene: TRBD1
CDR3 length: 15
V gene: TRBV7-8
clone size: few
CDR3 DNA: TGTGCCAGCAGCAAAGGGACAGGGCTAGACAATGAGCAGTTCTTC
CDR3 protein: CASSKGTGLDNEQFF

J gene: TRBJ2-2
D gene: .
CDR3 length: 14
V gene: TRBV29-1
clone size: .
CDR3 DNA: TGCAGCGTTGCGAGCGGAACCAACACCGGGGAGCTGTTTTTT
CDR3 protein: CSVASGTNTGELFF

J gene: TRBJ2-3
D gene: .
CDR3 length: 14
V gene: TRBV6-5
clone size: .
CDR3 DNA: TGTGCCAGCAGTAATCGACAGAGCACAGATACGCAGTATTTT
CDR3 protein: CASSNRQSTDTQYF

J gene: TRBJ2-7
D gene: .
CDR3 length: 12
V gene: TRBV10-3
clone size: .
CDR3 DNA: TGTGCCATCGCACGGTCTGACTACGAGCAGTACTTC
CDR3 protein: CAIARSDYEQYF

J gene: TRBJ2-1
D gene: TRBD2
CDR3 length: 16
V gene: TRBV4-3
clone size: .
CDR3 DNA: TGCGCCAGCAGCCAAGAGCGAACGGGGGGGCTCGGTGAGCAGTTCTTC
CDR3 protein: CASSQERTGGLGEQFF

J gene: TRBJ2-5
D gene: TRBD1
CDR3 length: 14
V gene: TRBV18
clone size: .
CDR3 DNA: TGTGCCAGCTCCCTGGGACAGGGGATGGAGACCCAGTACTTC
CDR3 protein: CASSLGQGMETQYF

J gene: TRBJ2-5
D gene: .
CDR3 length: 14
V gene: TRBV7-9
clone size: .
CDR3 DNA: TGTGCCAGCAGCTTAATGACTAGTGGGGAGACCCAGTACTTC
CDR3 protein: CASSLMTSGETQYF

J gene: TRBJ2-7
D gene: .
CDR3 length: 18
V gene: TRBV27
clone size: .
CDR3 DNA: TGTGCCAGCAGTTTACTGGAGGTCTGGGGTCGGCTACTCGGCGAGCAGTACTTC
CDR3 protein: CASSLLEVWGRLLGEQYF

J gene: TRBJ2-7
D gene: TRBD1
CDR3 length: 17
V gene: TRBV4-3
clone size: .
CDR3 DNA: TGCGCCAGCAGCCAATATCACCGGACAGGGGGCGCGTACGAGCAGTACTTC
CDR3 protein: CASSQYHRTGGAYEQYF

J gene: TRBJ1-6
D gene: TRBD1
CDR3 length: 15
V gene: TRBV5-5
clone size: .
CDR3 DNA: TGTGCCAGCAGCAACACACGGGACAGGCGTTCACCCCTCCACTTT
CDR3 protein: CASSNTRDRRSPLHF

J gene: TRBJ1-1
D gene: .
CDR3 length: 16
V gene: TRBV7-2
clone size: .
CDR3 DNA: TGTGCCAGCACCTCTGTCCCGGGTGGGGCGAACACTGAAGCTTTCTTT
CDR3 protein: CASTSVPGGANTEAFF

J gene: TRBJ2-3
D gene: TRBD2
CDR3 length: 14
V gene: TRBV10-3
clone size: .
CDR3 DNA: TGTGCCTCAATAGCGGGGGGCGGAGGAGATACGCAGTATTTT
CDR3 protein: CASIAGGGGDTQYF

J gene: TRBJ1-5
D gene: .
CDR3 length: 14
V gene: TRBV7-9
clone size: .
CDR3 DNA: TGTGCCAGCAGCTTAGAGAACAGGGCTCAGCCCCAGCATTTT
CDR3 protein: CASSLENRAQPQHF

J gene: TRBJ1-1
D gene: .
CDR3 length: 14
V gene: TRBV5-4
clone size: .
CDR3 DNA: TGTGCCAGCAGCCCCCGGACATCCCTCCCTGAAGCTTTCTTT
CDR3 protein: CASSPRTSLPEAFF

J gene: TRBJ1-2
D gene: .
CDR3 length: 15
V gene: TRBV11-3
clone size: .
CDR3 DNA: TGTGCCAGCAGCCAAGGGGCAGGGATCTCCTATGGCTACACCTTC
CDR3 protein: CASSQGAGISYGYTF

J gene: TRBJ2-1
D gene: TRBD2
CDR3 length: 14
V gene: TRBV2
clone size: .
CDR3 DNA: TGTGCCAGCAGGGGGCTAGCGGGGGGAGGTGAGCAGTTCTTC
CDR3 protein: CASRGLAGGGEQFF

J gene: TRBJ1-6
D gene: TRBD1
CDR3 length: 15
V gene: TRBV12-5
clone size: .
CDR3 DNA: TGTGCTAGTGGTATAGACAGGGGAAGGAATTCACCCCTCCACTTT
CDR3 protein: CASGIDRGRNSPLHF

J gene: TRBJ1-3
D gene: .
CDR3 length: 14
V gene: TRBV7-6
clone size: few
CDR3 DNA: TGTGCCAGCAGCCGAGGGGGCTCTGGAAACACCATATATTTT
CDR3 protein: CASSRGGSGNTIYF

J gene: TRBJ1-5
D gene: .
CDR3 length: 16
V gene: TRBV7-9
clone size: .
CDR3 DNA: TGTGCCAGCAGCCCTAGCCCCAGGGGCCCCAATCAGCCCCAGCATTTT
CDR3 protein: CASSPSPRGPNQPQHF

J gene: TRBJ2-7
D gene: .
CDR3 length: 15
V gene: TRBV13
clone size: .
CDR3 DNA: TGTGCCAGCAGCTTAGGCGGGGGACTGACCTACGAGCAGTACTTC
CDR3 protein: CASSLGGGLTYEQYF

J gene: TRBJ1-4
D gene: .
CDR3 length: 15
V gene: TRBV4-3
clone size: .
CDR3 DNA: TGCGCCAGCAGCCTCGGAGGCGGAGGAGCTGAAAAACTGTTTTTT
CDR3 protein: CASSLGGGGAEKLFF

J gene: TRBJ1-5
D gene: TRBD1
CDR3 length: 14
V gene: TRBV2
clone size: .
CDR3 DNA: TGTGCCAGCAGTGGACAGGGTAGCAATCAGCCCCAGCATTTT
CDR3 protein: CASSGQGSNQPQHF

J gene: TRBJ1-4
D gene: TRBD1
CDR3 length: 16
V gene: TRBV7-2
clone size: .
CDR3 DNA: TGTGCCAGCAGCAGAGCCCACGACAGGGCAGGGGAAAAACTGTTTTTT
CDR3 protein: CASSRAHDRAGEKLFF

J gene: TRBJ2-2
D gene: .
CDR3 length: 14
V gene: TRBV7-2
clone size: .
CDR3 DNA: TGTGCCAGCAGAAAGGGGGTTAACACCGGGGAGCTGTTTTTT
CDR3 protein: CASRKGVNTGELFF

J gene: TRBJ1-1
D gene: .
CDR3 length: 16
V gene: TRBV4-3
clone size: .
CDR3 DNA: TGCGCCAGCAGCCGAAACCCGGAGGGGCTTGGGACTGAAGCTTTCTTT
CDR3 protein: CASSRNPEGLGTEAFF

J gene: TRBJ2-7
D gene: TRBD1
CDR3 length: 17
V gene: TRBV10-3
clone size: .
CDR3 DNA: TGTGCCATCAGTGCTAGCGACAGGGGGCGTTTGGGCTACGAGCAGTACTTC
CDR3 protein: CAISASDRGRLGYEQYF

J gene: TRBJ2-1
D gene: .
CDR3 length: 16
V gene: TRBV20-1
clone size: .
CDR3 DNA: TGCAGTGCTAGTCGAGGGTTTAGGACCTCCAAGAATGAGCAGTTCTTC
CDR3 protein: CSASRGFRTSKNEQFF